These 23 T cell receptor beta chains were sequenced from one sample in a study of a mutant IDH1 vaccine in newly diagnosed glioma. Sequencing was performed with immunoSEQ multiplex PCR; in TCRdb, only in-frame clones are kept and a portion is missing. Altogether some 63,000 clones are present, around 74% being singletons, with the ten largest covering over 3.5%. For these TCRs, the target antigens are not known. As for time point: week 35, safety follow-up. Vaccine doses each comprised 300 ug of mutant IDH1 20-mer peptide, with topical imiquimod. The sequencing used PBMCs, collected from a glioma patient whose treatment included an IDH1 peptide vaccine. The source of these receptors is a middle-aged man with glioma.

This clone came up once. The chain recombines TRBV30 with TRBJ1-1; D call uncertain. The V gene lost 7 bases and the J gene lost 1 base, with 19 bases spanning the gap. CDR1 is GTSNPN and CDR2 is SVGIG in the germline V gene (reference sequence). This CDR3 is 15 amino acids long. CDR3: CALKRTASRNTEAFF. The DNA of the CDR3 is TGTGCCTTGAAGCGGACCGCTTCGAGGAACACTGAAGCTTTCTTT.

The rearrangement joins TRBV5-1 to TRBJ2-1; tentative D call: TRBD2 (6 bases). The CDR3 is made up of 14 amino acids. CDR1 and CDR2 (germline): SGHRS, YFSETQ. Trimming shortened V by 2 bases and J by 7 bases, and 13 bases separated the two germline ends. The CDR3 sequence is CASSLQAGENEQFF. The CDR3 nucleotides are TGCGCCAGCAGCTTACAAGCGGGTGAGAATGAGCAGTTCTTC.

V is TRBV6-5 and J is TRBJ1-2; D gene uncertain. The CDR3 has 12 amino acids. Trimming cost V 6 bases and J 12 bases, with 17 bases left between them. From germline, CDR1 is MNHEY and CDR2 SVGAGI. CDR3 DNA: TGTGCCAGCAGCCGCGGGAGAGAGGAGAACACCTTC. This codes for CASSRGREENTF.

This clone was counted between two and nine times. The chain joins TRBV29-1 to TRBJ1-2; D is ambiguous. Germline CDR1 SQVTM, CDR2 ANQGSEA. The V and J ends lost 0 bases and 6 bases respectively, with 2 bases between them. The CDR3 spans 10 residues. In nucleotides, the CDR3 is TGCAGCGTTGAAGAAGATGGCTACACCTTC. Translated, it gives CSVEEDGYTF.

The chain employs TRBV30 and TRBJ1-3; 7 bases match TRBD1. Germline V gene lookup returns CDR1 GTSNPN and CDR2 SVGIG (reference sequence). With 0 bases clipped from V and 0 bases from J, the junction kept 5 bases outside the gene matches. CDR3 length equals 16 residues. This CDR3 is CAWSVKGGHSGNTIYF. The CDR3 DNA sequence: TGTGCCTGGAGTGTGAAAGGGGGCCACTCTGGAAACACCATATATTTT.

V gene TRBV18 combines with J gene TRBJ1-6; D uncertain. The CDR3 is made up of 14 amino acids. Trimming removed 6 bases at V and 3 bases at J, with 9 bases between. The germline V gene encodes CDR1 KGHSH and CDR2 LQKENI. CDR3 sequence: CASSLGNYNSPLHF. The CDR3 DNA follows: TGTGCCAGCTCGTTGGGGAACTATAATTCACCCCTCCACTTT.

The rearrangement joins TRBV7-2 to TRBJ2-7; TRBD2 agrees at 13 bases. V was clipped by 5 bases and J by 9 bases; unmatched bases: 10. Germline loops: CDR1 SGHTA, CDR2 FQGNSA. The CDR3 contains 15 residues. The chain's CDR3 is CASSPPGLAGLVQYF. CDR3 coding DNA: TGTGCCAGCAGCCCACCGGGACTAGCGGGGTTGGTGCAGTACTTC.

This chain connects TRBV19 to TRBJ2-5; D is possibly TRBD2 (5 bases). The CDR3 is 15 amino acids. Germline CDR1 reads LNHDA; CDR2 reads SQIVND (reference sequence). V was pared by 1 base and J by 3 bases, with 12 bases between. The CDR3 DNA sequence: TGTGCCAGTAGTATAGGGAGGCTTCAAAAAGAGACCCAGTACTTC. This codes for CASSIGRLQKETQYF.

This clone appeared a few times. This chain connects TRBV19 to TRBJ1-1, with a tentative D call TRBD1 (5 bases). Germline V CDR1 and CDR2: LNHDA, SQIVND (reference sequence). CDR3 length: 13 residues. V was cut by 5 bases and J by 1 base, with 8 bases left in between. The CDR3: CASSVTGNTEAFF. The CDR3 DNA sequence: TGTGCCAGTAGTGTTACAGGGAACACTGAAGCTTTCTTT.

V usage is TRBV4-3 and J usage is TRBJ1-1; tentatively, D is TRBD1 (5 bases). The V and J ends lost 0 bases and 0 bases respectively, with 8 bases between them. CDR3 length: 15 residues. CDR1 and CDR2 (germline): LGHNA, YSLEER. This chain's CDR3 is CASSQDIRVNTEAFF. The CDR3 DNA sequence: TGCGCCAGCAGCCAAGATATCAGGGTGAACACTGAAGCTTTCTTT.

The chain employs TRBV19 and TRBJ1-1; D remains ambiguous. Trimming left V 1 base short and J 11 bases short, with 20 bases between. Germline assignment: CDR1 LNHDA and CDR2 SQIVND (reference sequence). The CDR3 totals 15 residues. CDR3 nucleotides: TGTGCCAGTAGTATAGGAGGCCCCGCCGGACTACTGGCTTTCTTT. Translation: CASSIGGPAGLLAFF.

The rearrangement uses TRBV19 and TRBJ2-7, with 7 positions matching TRBD2. There are 12 residues in the CDR3. The germline gives CDR1 LNHDA, CDR2 SQIVND (reference sequence). Trimming took 3 bases from V and 4 from J; bases not matched to a gene: 0. The CDR3 nucleotides are TGTGCCAGTAGTATCGGGGGGTACGAGCAGTACTTC. The encoded protein is CASSIGGYEQYF.

The chain links TRBV4-1 to TRBJ2-1; 8 bases map to TRBD2. V shed 4 bases and J 5 bases; nucleotides not matched to a gene: 13. The CDR3 is made up of 17 amino acids. Germline V lookup: CDR1 MGHRA, CDR2 YSYEKL. CDR3 loop: CASSLPGGSGVHNEQFF. DNA of the CDR3: TGCGCCAGCAGCCTACCGGGGGGTAGCGGGGTCCACAATGAGCAGTTCTTC.

The chain employs TRBV5-1 and TRBJ2-2; TRBD1 aligns across 9 bases. Germline CDR1 SGHRS, CDR2 YFSETQ. With 4 bases clipped from V and 6 bases from J, the junction kept 10 bases outside the gene matches. This CDR3 contains 16 residues. The CDR3 reads CASSRPGQGISGELFF. The CDR3 DNA follows: TGCGCCAGCAGCCGTCCGGGACAGGGAATATCCGGGGAGCTGTTTTTT.

The gene calls are TRBV5-6 and TRBJ2-1, with D tentatively TRBD1 (5 bases). Germline lookup yields CDR1 SGHDT and CDR2 YYEEEE. Trimming took 2 bases from V and 5 from J, leaving 11 bases between them. This CDR3 spans 14 amino acids. CDR3 sequence: CASSFRQTNNEQFF. CDR3 bases: TGTGCCAGCAGCTTTAGACAGACCAACAATGAGCAGTTCTTC.

This clone was counted between two and nine times. The chain couples TRBV30 to TRBJ1-1, with D hard to call. This CDR3 has 15 amino acids. Looked up from germline, CDR1 is GTSNPN and CDR2 is SVGIG (reference sequence). Deletions cut 8 bases from V and 2 bases from J, with 21 bases between. CDR3 amino acids: CALTPPGRLNTEAFF. CDR3 nucleotides: TGTGCCCTCACGCCCCCAGGCAGGCTAAACACTGAAGCTTTCTTT.

This rearrangement joins TRBV29-1 to TRBJ1-1, with D maybe TRBD1 (5 bases). Trimming shortened V by 1 base and J by 1 base, and 13 bases separated the two germline ends. The germline CDR1 and CDR2 sequences are SQVTM and ANQGSEA. CDR3 length: 15 amino acids. CDR3 sequence reads: CSVEGAQGGNTEAFF. CDR3 DNA sequence: TGCAGCGTTGAAGGGGCGCAGGGCGGGAACACTGAAGCTTTCTTT.

This clone came up once. The chain uses TRBV29-1 and TRBJ1-2, with D perhaps TRBD1 (5 bases). The CDR3 covers 11 residues. CDR1 is SQVTM, CDR2 ANQGSEA, per germline. V was clipped by 4 bases and J by 8 bases, with 11 bases between them. Here the CDR3 DNA reads TGCAGCGTTGTTTCGACAGAGGGCTACACCTTC. It is translated as CSVVSTEGYTF.

This rearrangement joins TRBV7-9 to TRBJ1-5; TRBD1 is a possible D gene (6 bases). V lost 4 bases, J lost 6 bases, and 13 bases lay in between. Germline CDR1 and CDR2: SEHNR and FQNEAQ (reference sequence). The CDR3 covers 14 residues. The CDR3 loop is CASSSQGASQPQHF. In nucleotides, the CDR3 is TGTGCCAGCAGCTCACAGGGAGCCAGTCAGCCCCAGCATTTT.

The chain employs TRBV15 and TRBJ2-7, with no clear D. With 1 base removed from V and 8 bases from J, the gap between germline ends came to 18 bases. Germline V gives CDR1 LNHNV, CDR2 YYDKDF (reference sequence). The CDR3 consists of 15 residues. CDR3 loop: CATSRGADLSVKQYF. The CDR3 nucleotides read TGTGCCACCAGCAGAGGGGCAGACCTCTCTGTTAAGCAGTACTTC.

The genes are TRBV19 and TRBJ2-3; D possibly matches TRBD1 or TRBD2 (6 bases each). The CDR3 loop spans 15 amino acids. Germline V gene lookup returns CDR1 LNHDA and CDR2 SQIVND (reference sequence). Trimming shortened V by 10 bases and J by 4 bases, and 21 bases separated the two germline ends. DNA of the CDR3: TGTGCCACCTCGCAGGGGACTCTAGCATCAGATACGCAGTATTTT. Protein product: CATSQGTLASDTQYF.

J is TRBJ2-7 and V is TRBV5-1, with 10 bases that match TRBD1. The CDR3 spans 15 residues. The germline gives CDR1 SGHRS, CDR2 YFSETQ. J was trimmed by 7 bases and V by 4 bases; bases with no gene match: 11. The chain's CDR3 is CASSIGDRGFGEQYF. CDR3 coding DNA: TGCGCCAGCAGCATAGGGGACAGGGGATTCGGTGAGCAGTACTTC.

The chain joins TRBV7-6 to TRBJ1-4; tentative D call: TRBD1 (5 bases). Germline assignment: CDR1 SGHVS and CDR2 FNYEAQ. Between the trimmed V and J ends, which lost 4 bases and 4 bases, there was a span of 7 bases. The CDR3 is 13 amino acids. In DNA, the CDR3 is TGTGCCAGCAGCTCGACAGTTAATGAAAAACTGTTTTTT. Protein product: CASSSTVNEKLFF.